The 8 T cell receptor beta chains in this list originate from one sample, sequenced in a study of OX40 agonist ivuxolimab in advanced cancers. Profiled with immunoSEQ multiplex PCR; TCRdb holds only in-frame clones, not every one. This table has around 62,000 clones, over 75% appearing once. Sequenced material: CD4+ or CD8+ T cells sorted from blood, taken in a trial of the OX40 agonist ivuxolimab. These receptors all come from an adult with an advanced solid tumor such as melanoma, head and neck, liver or kidney cancer.

Only one count was recorded for this clone. V gene TRBV2 combines with J gene TRBJ2-5, with D maybe TRBD1 (5 bases). The germline V and J ends were trimmed by 2 bases and 4 bases, with 20 bases remaining between them. Germline V gene sequence: CDR1 SNHLY, CDR2 FYNNEI. There are 17 residues in the CDR3. CDR3 amino acids: CASSEWAVEGAGETQYF. The DNA of the CDR3 is TGTGCCAGCAGTGAATGGGCGGTGGAAGGGGCCGGAGAGACCCAGTACTTC.

V usage is TRBV11-2 and J usage is TRBJ2-7; D gene uncertain. CDR3 length: 13 residues. The ends were cut back, 8 bases at V and 0 bases at J, with 11 bases in the middle. Germline V lookup: CDR1 SGHAT, CDR2 FQNNGV. The CDR3 nucleotides read TGTGCCAGCCTCCCAGGAAACTCCTACGAGCAGTACTTC. It yields the protein CASLPGNSYEQYF.

The V and J genes are TRBV7-6 and TRBJ2-3, with TRBD2 matching 9 bases. Germline V CDR1 and CDR2: SGHVS, FNYEAQ. This CDR3 contains 16 residues. J gave up 2 bases and V 0 bases, and 3 bases lay outside the gene matches. Here the CDR3 reads CASSLAGLAHTDTQYF. The DNA for the CDR3 is TGTGCCAGCAGCTTAGCGGGACTAGCCCACACAGATACGCAGTATTTT. Together with reference TRBV7-6 and TRBJ2-3, the CDR3 gives the full variable domain: GAGVSQSPRYKVTKRGQDVALRCDPISGHVSLYWYRQALGQGPEFLTYFNYEAQQDKSGLPNDRFSAERPEGSISTLTIQRTEQRDSAMYRCASSLAGLAHTDTQYFGPGTRLTVL.

Comment on this clone: The identical CDR3 is also encoded by other nucleotide sequences in the sample. The chain uses TRBV28 and TRBJ1-2; tentative D call: TRBD1 (5 bases). The germline V gene has CDR1 MDHEN and CDR2 SYDVKM. This CDR3 comprises 12 residues. Trimming pared 6 bases from V and 4 bases from J, leaving 9 bases between. Written as DNA, the CDR3 is TGTGCCAGCAGCTTGACAGTCTATGGCTACACCTTC. It codes for CASSLTVYGYTF.

The V call is TRBV5-6, the J call TRBJ2-7; D is unresolved. V gave up 4 bases and J gave up 1 base, with 15 bases separating them. Germline CDR1 is SGHDT and CDR2 is YYEEEE. This CDR3 is 15 amino acids long. The DNA of the CDR3 is TGTGCCAGCAGCCAAGCGCCAGTTTTTTCCTACGAGCAGTACTTC. As protein: CASSQAPVFSYEQYF.

Only a few counts were recorded for this clone. V gene TRBV4-2 combines with J gene TRBJ2-1; 7 bases fit TRBD2. Germline V gene lookup returns CDR1 LGHNA and CDR2 YNFKEQ. The junction had 9 bases not matched to a gene; V was cut back by 0 bases and J by 7 bases. The CDR3 runs 16 residues. CDR3 amino acids: CASSQDAGDPVNEQFF. In nucleotides, the CDR3 is TGTGCCAGCAGCCAAGACGCGGGAGACCCTGTAAATGAGCAGTTCTTC.

This clone was picked up one time. The rearrangement links TRBV7-9 to TRBJ2-7; D possibly matches TRBD1 or TRBD2 (5 bases each). The CDR3 runs to 18 residues. The V end was cut by 3 bases, the J end by 1 base, with 22 bases between. Germline V lookup: CDR1 SEHNR, CDR2 FQNEAQ (reference sequence). CDR3 residues: CASSFGGKGDRKSYEQYF. CDR3 coding DNA: TGTGCCAGCAGCTTTGGGGGTAAAGGGGATAGGAAATCCTACGAGCAGTACTTC.

This clone was counted a single time. This sequence joins TRBV5-1 and TRBJ2-1; perhaps TRBD1 as D (6 bases). The CDR3 sequence is 14 residues long. The germline gives CDR1 SGHRS, CDR2 YFSETQ. V was shortened by 0 bases and J by 7 bases, with 11 bases between the two germline ends. Written as DNA, the CDR3 is TGCGCCAGCAGCTTGGACAGGGCTTTGAATGAGCAGTTCTTC. Amino acid sequence: CASSLDRALNEQFF.